These T cell receptor beta chains were read from a single sample in a study of CD8 T cells in Susac syndrome. Via MiXCR, TCRdb re-called the immunoSEQ multiplex PCR reads, giving one row per CDR3 protein. The table has about 300,000 distinct CDR3 sequences, 65% to 90% seen once. The specimen was CD8+ T cells from PBMCs. These receptors all come from a human donor with multiple sclerosis. Both conserved end residues are part of each CDR3. D genes are given only for firm matches. The size field is filled for only some rows; it gives once, few, many or a size class.

V gene	D gene	clone size	J gene	CDR3 DNA	CDR3 protein
TRBV9	NA	NA	TRBJ2-5	TGTGCCAGCAGCGAGTTCAGCCGGTCGGGATCTGGGGGGACCCAGTACTTC	CASSEFSRSGSGGTQYF
TRBV7-8	TRBD1	NA	TRBJ1-3	TGTGCCAGCAGCGCAAGCCGGGACAGAGATTTCTCTGGAAACACCATATATTTT	CASSASRDRDFSGNTIYF
TRBV12-3/TRBV12-4	NA	NA	TRBJ2-1	TGTGCCAGCACTAGCCTTGCGGGACCTGGTGGCAATGAGCAGTTCTTC	CASTSLAGPGGNEQFF
TRBV29-1	NA	NA	TRBJ1-1	TGCAGCGTTTGGGGGAACACTGAAGCTTTCTTT	CSVWGNTEAFF
TRBV27	NA	NA	TRBJ2-7	TGTGCCAGCAGTTTATCCGGGGTCGGGACTGATTCCTACGAGCAGTACTTC	CASSLSGVGTDSYEQYF
TRBV7-9	TRBD1	NA	TRBJ2-7	TGTGCCAGCAGCTTATTTCCTGGGACAGGGATACGCTCCTACGAGCAGTACTTC	CASSLFPGTGIRSYEQYF
TRBV9	NA	NA	TRBJ2-7	TGTGCCAGCAGCGTAGGTCCAGGGAGCTACGAGCAGTACTTC	CASSVGPGSYEQYF
TRBV25-1	TRBD2	NA	TRBJ2-3	TGTGCCAGCCAGGGTACTAGCGGACGAGGAGGCACAGATACGCAGTATTTT	CASQGTSGRGGTDTQYF
TRBV29-1	TRBD2	NA	TRBJ2-7	TGCAGCGTTGTAGGACTAGCGGGGAACTCCTACGAGCAGTACTTC	CSVVGLAGNSYEQYF
TRBV29-1	NA	NA	TRBJ2-1	TGCAGCCTGCGATATGCCGATCGGTATTACAATGAGCAGTTCTTC	CSLRYADRYYNEQFF
TRBV28	NA	NA	TRBJ1-4	TGTGCCAGCAGTTTAGGTCTTATGAGAGGGGATGAAAAACTGTTTTTT	CASSLGLMRGDEKLFF
TRBV12-3/TRBV12-4	NA	NA	TRBJ1-2	TGTGCCAGCAGTTTATCCTCTAACTATGGCTACACCTTC	CASSLSSNYGYTF
TRBV20-1	TRBD1	NA	TRBJ1-2	TGCAGTGCTAGACCCTTCGTGACAGGGGACTATGGCTACACCTTC	CSARPFVTGDYGYTF
TRBV30	NA	NA	TRBJ2-1	TGTGCCTGGAGTGTTTATAATGAGCAGTTCTTC	CAWSVYNEQFF
TRBV27	NA	few	TRBJ2-7	TGTGCCAGCGCCTCTGTCGGAGGCTCCTACGAGCAGTACTTC	CASASVGGSYEQYF
TRBV19	NA	NA	TRBJ1-1	TGTGCCAGTATCTCGATTGGGGACACTGAAGCTTTCTTT	CASISIGDTEAFF
TRBV4-3	NA	once	TRBJ2-5	TGCGCCAGCAGCCCCAATGGGGGCGGAGAGACCCAGTACTTC	CASSPNGGGETQYF
TRBV9	NA	NA	TRBJ2-1	TGTGCCAGCAGCGTTCAGACCCAAATGGCCGATGAGCAGTTCTTC	CASSVQTQMADEQFF
TRBV5-4	NA	NA	TRBJ1-3	TGTGCCAGCAGCCCCCTCCCCAGGGTGTCCGGAAACACCATATATTTT	CASSPLPRVSGNTIYF
TRBV29-1	TRBD1	NA	TRBJ2-7	TGCAGCGTCCAGGACAGGCCTTACTACGAGCAGTACTTC	CSVQDRPYYEQYF
TRBV6-5	NA	NA	TRBJ2-2	TGTGCCAGCAGTTATGGTGTCTACACCGGGGAGCTGTTTTTT	CASSYGVYTGELFF
TRBV27	TRBD2	few	TRBJ2-7	TGTGCCAGCAGTCTAGCGTCTAGCGGGTACGAGCAGTACTTC	CASSLASSGYEQYF
TRBV12-3/TRBV12-4	NA	NA	TRBJ1-2	TGTGCCAGCAGTTTGTACGGGGCCGGCTTC	CASSLYGAGF
TRBV4-1	NA	NA	TRBJ1-4	TGCGCCAGCAGCCGCGAACCATCCTTATATTGGGCAACTAATGAAAAACTGTTTTTT	CASSREPSLYWATNEKLFF
TRBV2	NA	NA	TRBJ2-5	TGTGCCAGCAGTGAATGGCGGGGAGAGACCCAGTACTTC	CASSEWRGETQYF
TRBV24-1	TRBD1	NA	TRBJ2-7	TGTGCCACCAGTGAAACCGGGACAGGAAGGGACGAGCAGTACTTC	CATSETGTGRDEQYF
TRBV7-9	NA	NA	TRBJ1-6	TGTGCCAGCAGCCCTTACGGGGACTATAATTCACCCCTCCACTTT	CASSPYGDYNSPLHF
TRBV7-3	NA	NA	TRBJ2-3	TGTGCCAGCAGCTTAACGGGAGGAAGGGATACGCAGTATTTT	CASSLTGGRDTQYF
TRBV4-3	NA	NA	TRBJ2-7	TGCGCCAGCAGCCAAGAGAGGGCAGGGACGATGTACGAGCAGTACTTC	CASSQERAGTMYEQYF
TRBV4-1	TRBD2	NA	TRBJ2-1	TGCGCCAGCAGCCTTCATAGCGGGAACTACAATGAGCAGTTCTTC	CASSLHSGNYNEQFF
TRBV4-3	NA	NA	TRBJ1-1	TGCGCCAGCAGCCAATATGCAGGGTCGATTGAAGCTTTCTTT	CASSQYAGSIEAFF
TRBV28	NA	NA	TRBJ2-7	TGTGCCAGTCGTCGGGGGATCTTTACCTACGAGCAGTACTTC	CASRRGIFTYEQYF
TRBV7-2	NA	once	TRBJ1-3	TGTGCCAGCAGCTTAAGCTCAGGACAGGGAAACACCATATATTTT	CASSLSSGQGNTIYF
TRBV20-1	TRBD1	NA	TRBJ1-2	TGCAGTGCTAGAGATTACGGCAGGGGGCATGGCTACACCTTC	CSARDYGRGHGYTF
TRBV29-1	NA	NA	TRBJ1-1	TGCAGCGTTGAAGATCGGGGGTTGGGTGAAGCTTTCTTT	CSVEDRGLGEAFF
TRBV28	TRBD2	few	TRBJ2-3	TGTGCCAGCAGCCTCGGGTTAGCGGGAGGGCTCACAGATACGCAGTATTTT	CASSLGLAGGLTDTQYF
TRBV30	NA	NA	TRBJ2-3	TGTGCCTGGAGTGTCCTAGATACGGGCACAGATACGCAGTATTTT	CAWSVLDTGTDTQYF
TRBV7-8	NA	few	TRBJ1-1	TGTGCCAGCAGCTTAGCCGGGCCAGGTAATGAAGCTTTCTTT	CASSLAGPGNEAFF
TRBV19	NA	NA	TRBJ1-5	TGTGCCAGTAGTATACCGGTACATCAGCCCCAGCATTTT	CASSIPVHQPQHF
TRBV6-5	TRBD1	NA	TRBJ1-5	TGTGCCAGCAGTTCAGCGACAGGGGTGGTTCAGCCCCAGCATTTT	CASSSATGVVQPQHF
TRBV12-3/TRBV12-4	NA	few	TRBJ1-5	TGTGCCAGCAGTTTAGCCGGGGTAGGGCGTCAGCCCCAGCATTTT	CASSLAGVGRQPQHF
TRBV6-5	NA	NA	TRBJ2-3	TGTGCCAGCAGTTATCTCGGGACTAGCACAGATACGCAGTATTTT	CASSYLGTSTDTQYF
TRBV20-1	NA	NA	TRBJ2-2	TGCAGTGCTAGAGATACCGCTGCGGGCCGCGGCACCGGGGAGCTGTTTTTT	CSARDTAAGRGTGELFF
TRBV5-8	NA	NA	TRBJ2-3	TGTGCCAGCAGCTTGTATCCGGGGCCAGATACGCAGTATTTT	CASSLYPGPDTQYF
TRBV6-5	NA	NA	TRBJ1-2	TGTGCCAGCAGTTACCTGGCAGGGACCTATGGCTACACCTTC	CASSYLAGTYGYTF
TRBV27	NA	NA	TRBJ2-5	TGTGCCAGCAGTCCGACCCCCGGACAGCAAGAGACCCAGTACTTC	CASSPTPGQQETQYF
TRBV19	NA	NA	TRBJ2-1	TGTGCCAGTAGTATAGATCCCACGGGGAATCAGTTCTTC	CASSIDPTGNQFF
TRBV15	TRBD2	NA	TRBJ2-1	TGTGCCACCAGCAGAGATCGGGACCTAGCGGGAGGGCCCAACAATGAGCAGTTCTTC	CATSRDRDLAGGPNNEQFF
TRBV19	TRBD1	NA	TRBJ2-1	TGTGCCAGTAGTCTACTGACAGGGGGCATTTATTCCTACAATGAGCAGTTCTTC	CASSLLTGGIYSYNEQFF